These 30 T cell receptor beta chains were sequenced from one sample in a study of blood T cell repertoires in COVID-19. Sequenced by immunoSEQ multiplex PCR; TCRdb stores in-frame clones only, minus some. The table lists about 40,000 clones, about 90% of them singletons. The sequencing sample was made of peripheral blood. These receptors were collected from a woman at least 80 years old with active COVID-19.

The CDR3 nucleotides read TGTGCCAGCAGTTACTCGTGGGCGGGGAACGGGGAGCTGTTTTTT. Its translation: CASSYSWAGNGELFF. The rearrangement joins TRBV6-2 or TRBV6-3 to TRBJ2-2; a weak D match, TRBD2 (6 bases). The CDR3 runs 15 residues. Germline loops: CDR1 MNHEY, CDR2 SVGEGT. V dropped 0 bases and J dropped 7 bases, with 12 bases sitting between them.

This clone was counted a single time. The rearrangement joins TRBV5-8 to TRBJ2-5; possibly TRBD1 for D (5 bases). The CDR3 loop spans 17 amino acids. V lost 0 bases, J lost 1 base, and 16 bases lay in between. CDR1 is SGHTS, CDR2 YDEGEE, per germline. The CDR3 nucleotides read TGTGCCAGCAGCTTGGTAGGACACCCGAGGTCCCAAGAGACCCAGTACTTC. Encoded protein: CASSLVGHPRSQETQYF.

The chain couples TRBV25-1 to TRBJ2-7; the match to TRBD1 covers 8 bases. The germline CDR1 and CDR2 sequences are MGHDK and SYGVNS. The CDR3 runs 17 residues. The V segment lost 3 bases and the J segment 3 bases; nucleotides outside the gene matches: 13. The CDR3 region has the DNA TGTGCCAGCAGTGACCGCTCCCCCGGACAGGGTGGCTACGAGCAGTACTTC. Its translation is CASSDRSPGQGGYEQYF.

V is TRBV24-1 and J is TRBJ2-1; 7 bases line up with TRBD1. The CDR3 totals 14 residues. Trimming at V came to 4 bases and at J to 7 bases, leaving 6 bases not matched to a gene. Germline values: CDR1 KGHDR, CDR2 SFDVKD. CDR3 region: CATSEPTGKNEQFF. For the CDR3, the DNA is TGTGCCACCAGTGAGCCGACAGGGAAGAATGAGCAGTTCTTC.

The chain uses TRBV11-1 and TRBJ2-7, with D possibly being TRBD1 (5 bases). Germline V gene sequence: CDR1 SGHAT, CDR2 FQDESV (reference sequence). The CDR3 sequence is 14 residues long. V lost 5 bases and J lost 8, with 19 bases in between. CDR3 region: CASSASDTTLKQYF. For the CDR3, the DNA is TGTGCCAGCAGCGCGTCGGACACCACCTTGAAGCAGTACTTC. Full variable domain (rest looked up from reference TRBV11-1 and TRBJ2-7): EAEVAQSPRYKITEKSQAVAFWCDPISGHATLYWYRQILGQGPELLVQFQDESVVDDSQLPKDRFSAERLKGVDSTLKIQPAELGDSAMYLCASSASDTTLKQYFGPGTRLTVT.

This clone has only one observation. V gene TRBV28 combines with J gene TRBJ2-7, with 9 bases lining up with TRBD1. The CDR3 runs 12 residues. Unmatched junction bases numbered 3, after V lost 3 bases and J lost 9 bases. CDR1 and CDR2 (germline): MDHEN, SYDVKM. CDR3 in amino acids: CASSLGDRAQYF. In nucleotides, the CDR3 is TGTGCCAGCAGTTTGGGGGACAGGGCGCAGTACTTC. Using reference TRBV28 and TRBJ2-7 for the parts outside the CDR3, the full variable domain is DVKVTQSSRYLVKRTGEKVFLECVQDMDHENMFWYRQDPGLGLRLIYFSYDVKMKEKGDIPEGYSVSREKKERFSLILESASTNQTSMYLCASSLGDRAQYFGPGTRLTVT.

This clone was recorded a few times. This chain's CDR3 is CASSHSPSTSNSPLHF. The CDR3 region has the DNA TGTGCCAGCAGCCATTCTCCCTCAACTAGTAATTCACCCCTCCACTTT. This chain links TRBV3-1 (or the pseudogene TRBV3-2) with TRBJ1-6; D is unclear. Germline-derived CDR1 and CDR2 are LGHDT and YNNKEL (reference sequence). The CDR3 is 16 residues long. Trimming stripped 3 bases from V and 6 bases from J, with 15 bases between.

The rearrangement links TRBV2 to TRBJ1-5; no definite D call. The germline gives CDR1 SNHLY, CDR2 FYNNEI. The CDR3 has 12 residues. V shed 5 bases and J shed 4 bases, with 6 bases lying between them. The CDR3 region is CASSRLNQPQHF. CDR3 nucleotides: TGTGCCAGCAGTCGTCTTAATCAGCCCCAGCATTTT.

Concerning this clone: A junction boundary mismatches the germline segment, possibly from a read error. V usage is TRBV7-3 and J usage is TRBJ2-5; 12 bases are a match to TRBD2. This CDR3 contains 14 residues. Germline CDR1 is SGHTA and CDR2 is FQGTGA. The CDR3 sequence is CASSVTSGGETQYF. CDR3 sequence (DNA): TGTGCCAGCAGCGTAACTAGCGGGGGGGAGACCCAGTACTTC.

V is TRBV2 and J is TRBJ1-3, with D tentatively TRBD1 (6 bases). V shed 8 bases and J shed 1 base, with 12 bases lying between them. The germline CDR1 and CDR2 sequences are SNHLY and FYNNEI. The CDR3 spans 14 residues. This CDR3 is CASPKGDSGNTIYF. The CDR3 nucleotides read TGTGCCAGCCCAAAGGGGGATTCTGGAAACACCATATATTTT.

The chain uses TRBV19 and TRBJ2-3; D remains ambiguous. The CDR3 consists of 11 residues. Trimming took 6 bases from V and 2 from J, leaving 3 bases between them. Per germline, CDR1 LNHDA and CDR2 SQIVND (reference sequence). CDR3 in amino acids: CASSNTDTQYF. The CDR3 coding sequence is TGTGCCAGTAGCAACACAGATACGCAGTATTTT.

The chain recombines TRBV15 with TRBJ1-6; possible D gene TRBD1, 6 bases. The CDR3 length is 19 residues. V was cut by 5 bases and J by 8 bases, with 28 bases left in between. In germline, CDR1 is LNHNV, CDR2 YYDKDF (reference sequence). The CDR3 nucleotides read TGTGCCACCAGCTCTCGGGGACACTTAAGCCCGATGATCCATTCACCCCTCCACTTT. Protein: CATSSRGHLSPMIHSPLHF.

This clone was counted many times. The chain has TRBV19 and TRBJ2-7, with 7 bases matching TRBD2. Germline V gene data show CDR1 as LNHDA and CDR2 as SQIVND (reference sequence). J was trimmed by 2 bases and V by 6 bases; bases with no gene match: 10. This CDR3 has 15 amino acids. Written as DNA, the CDR3 is TGTGCCAGTAGAACAGGACCGGGACTAACCTACGAGCAGTACTTC. Protein sequence: CASRTGPGLTYEQYF.

V is TRBV6-6 and J is TRBJ1-1; tentative D call: TRBD1 (5 bases). Germline-derived CDR1 and CDR2 are MNHNY and SVGAGI (reference sequence). Trimming took 8 bases from V and 0 from J, leaving 13 bases between them. This CDR3 has 14 amino acids. In DNA form, the CDR3 reads TGTGCCAGCCGGGGGAAAGGGCTGAACACTGAAGCTTTCTTT. Translated: CASRGKGLNTEAFF.

The chain is built from TRBV5-5 and TRBJ2-2; TRBD1 matches 9 bases. The CDR3 runs 15 residues. Trimming took 4 bases from V and 2 from J; bases not matched to a gene: 3. CDR1 is SGHKS, CDR2 YYEKEE, per germline (reference sequence). DNA for the CDR3: TGTGCCAGCAGCCCGGGACAGGGAAACACCGGGGAGCTGTTTTTT. Encoded protein: CASSPGQGNTGELFF.

The V gene is TRBV28, the J gene TRBJ1-2, with 10 bases aligning to TRBD1. This CDR3 has 17 amino acids. CDR1 MDHEN and CDR2 SYDVKM come from the germline V gene. Trimming removed 6 bases from V and 6 bases from J; junction bases left unmatched: 16. CDR3 sequence: CASRSPGQGLSAHGYTF. The CDR3 nucleotides are TGTGCCAGCAGGTCTCCGGGACAGGGGCTAAGCGCTCATGGCTACACCTTC.

The chain joins TRBV6-5 to TRBJ2-5, with TRBD2 identical over 8 bases. The CDR3 has 14 residues. Germline-derived CDR1 and CDR2 are MNHEY and SVGAGI. V lost 4 bases to trimming and J lost 5 bases; unmatched junction nucleotides: 6. CDR3 amino acids: CASSSSGGTETQYF. CDR3 sequence (DNA): TGTGCCAGCAGTTCCAGCGGGGGCACTGAGACCCAGTACTTC.

This chain uses TRBV28 with TRBJ2-5; D might be TRBD2 (5 bases). This CDR3 region has 16 residues. Germline-derived CDR1 and CDR2 are MDHEN and SYDVKM. Trimming stripped 1 base from V and 3 bases from J, with 15 bases between. The CDR3 is CASSLYSSGMKETQYF. Here the CDR3 DNA reads TGTGCCAGCAGTTTATATTCTTCGGGAATGAAAGAGACCCAGTACTTC.

This chain links TRBV28 with TRBJ1-1; D remains ambiguous. V was pared by 5 bases and J by 4 bases, with 17 bases between. This CDR3 comprises 15 residues. Germline values: CDR1 MDHEN, CDR2 SYDVKM. CDR3 DNA sequence: TGTGCCAGCAGTCTCCATGAGGGCTTCGGCACTGAAGCTTTCTTT. This sequence encodes CASSLHEGFGTEAFF.

Written as DNA, the CDR3 is TGTGCCAGCAGCTTAGATGGCGGGGGCACAGATACGCAGTATTTT. The encoded protein is CASSLDGGGTDTQYF. This chain joins TRBV7-9 and TRBJ2-3; perhaps TRBD2 as D (6 bases). Trimming took off 1 base at V and 1 base at J, with 9 bases between the two ends. The length of the CDR3 is 15 residues. Germline lookup yields CDR1 SEHNR and CDR2 FQNEAQ (reference sequence).

J is TRBJ2-6 and V is TRBV18; the D gene is possibly TRBD1 (6 bases). Trimming took off 1 base at V and 1 base at J, with 14 bases between the two ends. CDR1 and CDR2 (germline): KGHSH, LQKENI. The CDR3 loop spans 18 amino acids. The CDR3 sequence: CASSPRAGASSGANVLTF. CDR3 coding DNA: TGTGCCAGCTCACCACGAGCAGGGGCCTCTTCTGGGGCCAACGTCCTGACTTTC.

The J gene is TRBJ2-2, the V gene TRBV23-1; 10 nucleotides agree with TRBD1. TRBV23-1 is given ORF status, its function remaining uncertain. V shed 3 bases and J 1 base; nucleotides not matched to a gene: 5. This CDR3 is built from 17 residues. The CDR3 region has the DNA TGCGCCAGCAGTCAGTCCGGGACAGGGGTGAACACCGGGGAGCTGTTTTTT. It encodes CASSQSGTGVNTGELFF.

The CDR3 region has the DNA TGCGCCAGCAGCTACAATGGTGCCGGGGACACTGAAGCTTTCTTT. It translates to CASSYNGAGDTEAFF. The V gene is TRBV4-3, the J gene TRBJ1-1; D gene unclear. V was pared by 5 bases and J by 3 bases, with 16 bases between. CDR1 LGHNA and CDR2 YSLEER come from the germline V gene. The CDR3 runs to 15 residues.

The chain links TRBV9 to TRBJ2-3, with TRBD2 matching over 8 bases. The CDR3 contains 19 residues. V shed 3 bases, J shed 3 bases, and the junction held 18 bases outside the gene matches. Germline assignment: CDR1 SGDLS and CDR2 YYNGEE. CDR3 sequence: CASSARTSGGRPRTDTQYF. The CDR3 DNA sequence: TGTGCCAGCAGCGCGAGAACTTCGGGGGGGCGACCCAGGACAGATACGCAGTATTTT.

This sequence joins TRBV4-3 and TRBJ1-5, with D unresolved. With 3 bases removed from V and 5 bases from J, the gap between germline ends came to 8 bases. This CDR3 comprises 13 residues. The germline V gene has CDR1 LGHNA and CDR2 YSLEER. CDR3 bases: TGCGCCAGCAGCCAGATGAGGGATCAGCCCCAGCATTTT. Translating it yields CASSQMRDQPQHF.

The chain carries TRBV10-2 and TRBJ1-1; D may be TRBD1 (5 bases). CDR1 and CDR2 (germline): WSHSY, SAAADI. The CDR3 runs 12 residues. Trimming took 6 bases from V and 6 from J, leaving 11 bases between them. The CDR3 nucleotides are TGCGCCAGCAGGCGGGGGATCGCTGAAGCTTTCTTT. Translating it yields CASRRGIAEAFF.

This rearrangement joins TRBV28 to TRBJ1-5; D is perhaps TRBD1 (6 bases). CDR1 is MDHEN and CDR2 is SYDVKM in the germline V gene. The CDR3 covers 14 residues. The germline V and J ends were trimmed by 7 bases and 1 base, with 11 bases remaining between them. CDR3 residues: CASTTGTSNQPQHF. The DNA of the CDR3 is TGTGCCAGCACTACCGGGACAAGCAATCAGCCCCAGCATTTT.

The J gene is TRBJ2-7, the V gene TRBV7-2; 8 bases match TRBD2. Germline values: CDR1 SGHTA, CDR2 FQGNSA. The CDR3 sequence is 17 residues long. The V segment lost 1 base and the J segment 2 bases; nucleotides outside the gene matches: 10. As DNA, the CDR3 is TGTGCCAGCAGCTTAGGGCGGCGGCGGGGGGACGCCTACGAGCAGTACTTC. Protein: CASSLGRRRGDAYEQYF. Combining the CDR3 with reference TRBV7-2 and TRBJ2-7 gives the whole variable domain GAGVSQSPSNKVTEKGKDVELRCDPISGHTALYWYRQSLGQGLEFLIYFQGNSAPDKSGLPSDRFSAERTGGSVSTLTIQRTQQEDSAVYLCASSLGRRRGDAYEQYFGPGTRLTVT.

The chain carries TRBV18 and TRBJ2-5, with D perhaps matching TRBD2 (6 bases). Germline V gives CDR1 KGHSH, CDR2 LQKENI. The CDR3 totals 20 residues. V lost 5 bases, J lost 4 bases, and 32 bases lay in between. As DNA, the CDR3 is TGTGCCAGCTCAGGTCTTCACGAGCAAATGGCGGGGAATGGGAGAGAGACCCAGTACTTC. Protein product: CASSGLHEQMAGNGRETQYF.

The rearrangement uses TRBV4-3 and TRBJ1-4, with D possibly matching TRBD1 (6 bases). CDR1 LGHNA and CDR2 YSLEER come from the germline V gene. This CDR3 comprises 16 residues. The germline V and J ends were trimmed by 1 base and 12 bases, with 21 bases remaining between them. CDR3 in amino acids: CASSQVPLAGEQELFF. CDR3 bases: TGCGCCAGCAGCCAAGTACCCTTGGCAGGGGAACAGGAACTGTTTTTT.